This T cell receptor (beta chain) stems from a study of T cell responses to AZD1222 COVID-19 vaccine. Study at large: Second-dose intervals of approximately 4 or approximately 12 weeks were pooled.

The study's findings and limits: White British ancestry dominated among donors, who included more females, and clonal diversity was possibly underestimated. Spike-specific TCR depth and breadth grew after two AZD1222 doses. Reportedly, nearly half the spike-specific TCRs target unmutated variant regions.

There are 12 residues in the CDR3. The V and J ends lost 5 bases and 4 bases, in that order; junction bases with no gene match: 1. Germline CDR1 is SGHAT and CDR2 is FQDESV (reference sequence). Sequencing used immunoSEQ multiplex PCR; TCRdb keeps in-frame clones, though not all of them. Of 90,000 to 95,000 clones listed, around 93% were seen once; the top ten hold about 7.5%. As for this clone: Its antigen is undetermined.

The V gene is TRBV11-1, the J gene TRBJ1-2, with TRBD1 identical over 7 bases. The source was peripheral blood, collected on day 0 of AZD1222 vaccination. The clonotype was recovered from an adult in good health. Written as DNA, the CDR3 is TGTGCCAGCAGCAGGGGGCCCTATGGCTACACCTTC. It encodes CASSRGPYGYTF.